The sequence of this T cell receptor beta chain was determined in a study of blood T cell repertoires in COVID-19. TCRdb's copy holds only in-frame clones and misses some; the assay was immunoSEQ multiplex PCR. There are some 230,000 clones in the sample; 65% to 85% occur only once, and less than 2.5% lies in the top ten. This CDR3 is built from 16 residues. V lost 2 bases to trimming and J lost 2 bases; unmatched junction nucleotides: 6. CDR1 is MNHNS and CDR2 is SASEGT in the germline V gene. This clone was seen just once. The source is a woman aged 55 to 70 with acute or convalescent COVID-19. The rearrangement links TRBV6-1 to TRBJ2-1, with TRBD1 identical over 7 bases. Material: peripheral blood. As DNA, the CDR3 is TGTGCCAGCAGTGAATTTAGGGGGCCGACCTACAATGAGCAGTTCTTC. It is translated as CASSEFRGPTYNEQFF.